These 18 T cell receptor beta chains share one sample of origin, sequenced in a study of T-cell memory formation after mild COVID-19 (dated by TCRdb to 2020 to 2022). The method was 5' RACE. TCRdb lists the instrument as Illumina NovaSeq 6000. TCRdb handled the public reads itself, with Q25 trimming in fastp and clone calling in MiXCR, and kept productive beta chains. Rows are unified per CDR3 protein, each entry keeping the most common DNA and genes. This sample gives some 330,000 distinct CDR3 sequences in total; under 25% of them show up just once. The ten largest make up approximately 13% of the sample. Sample: PBMCs or a T cell subset sorted from them (not recorded which). The receptors were sampled from an adult woman who had mild COVID-19 (a few samples of this study predate the infection). The sample titles of this study are shuffled in the database, so cell type and time point are left out; the donor was told from shared clones.

The V call is TRBV6-5, the J call TRBJ1-1; D ambiguous. Between the trimmed V and J ends, which lost 4 bases and 0 bases, there was a span of 12 bases. The CDR3 loop spans 15 amino acids. In germline, CDR1 is MNHEY, CDR2 SVGAGI. The CDR3 spells CASSSPRFLNTEAFF. In nucleotides, the CDR3 is TGTGCCAGCAGTTCCCCACGTTTTCTGAACACTGAAGCTTTCTTT.

V usage is TRBV30 and J usage is TRBJ1-1, with D possibly TRBD1 on 5 matching bases. The V gene lost 4 bases and the J gene lost 10 bases, with 16 bases spanning the gap. The CDR3 has 12 residues. Germline V CDR1 and CDR2: GTSNPN, SVGIG (reference sequence). CDR3 nucleotide sequence: TGTGCCTGGAATGGAGGGGCGAGGGTAGCTTTCTTT. This codes for CAWNGGARVAFF.

The CDR3 sequence is CASETTRGTDTQYF. As DNA, the CDR3 is TGTGCCAGCGAAACCACCAGGGGCACAGATACGCAGTATTTT. The chain recombines TRBV6-5 with TRBJ2-3; weak D call: TRBD1 (5 bases). Germline values: CDR1 MNHEY, CDR2 SVGAGI. The CDR3 has 14 amino acids. V was pared by 8 bases and J by 1 base, with 13 bases between.

The chain joins TRBV29-1 to TRBJ2-2; D is possibly TRBD2 (6 bases). V was cut by 6 bases and J by 3 bases, with 8 bases left in between. The CDR3 length is 12 residues. In germline, CDR1 is SQVTM, CDR2 ANQGSEA. The CDR3 sequence: CSVREDTGELFF. The CDR3 nucleotides are TGCAGCGTCAGGGAGGACACCGGGGAGCTGTTTTTT.

This clonotype has only a few counts. J is TRBJ1-2 and V is TRBV27, with D perhaps TRBD1 (5 bases). There are 15 residues in the CDR3. V was cut by 0 bases and J by 7 bases, with 15 bases left in between. From germline, CDR1 is MNHEY and CDR2 SMNVEV (reference sequence). The CDR3 protein is CASSLSSGGVRGYTF. The DNA for the CDR3 is TGTGCCAGCAGTTTATCATCCGGGGGGGTTCGTGGCTACACCTTC.

The V and J genes are TRBV12-3 or TRBV12-4 and TRBJ1-5; 7 bases fit TRBD1. The ends lost 4 bases at V and 6 bases at J; junction bases unmatched: 6. The CDR3 runs 14 residues. This CDR3 reads CASSYDRAAQPQHF. In DNA form, the CDR3 reads TGTGCCAGCAGTTATGACAGGGCAGCTCAGCCCCAGCATTTT.

This clonotype was found many times. The V gene is TRBV5-1, the J gene TRBJ2-2; TRBD2 is a possible D gene (6 bases). V was shortened by 6 bases and J by 4 bases, with 13 bases between the two germline ends. Germline loops: CDR1 SGHRS, CDR2 YFSETQ. The CDR3 length is 14 residues. Here the CDR3 reads CASKAGRTTGELFF. The DNA for the CDR3 is TGCGCCAGCAAAGCGGGCCGTACCACCGGGGAGCTGTTTTTT.

There are a few counts of this clonotype. The chain has TRBV7-3 and TRBJ2-5; D perhaps matches TRBD2 (5 bases). This CDR3 region has 16 residues. Germline-derived CDR1 and CDR2 are SGHTA and FQGTGA. V lost 2 bases, J lost 5 bases, and 18 bases lay in between. The CDR3: CASSLGRKPLGETQYF. Here the CDR3 DNA reads TGTGCCAGCAGCTTAGGGAGAAAGCCGTTGGGGGAGACCCAGTACTTC.

The chain uses TRBV9 and TRBJ2-1, with 8 bases that match TRBD2. Per germline, CDR1 SGDLS and CDR2 YYNGEE. The CDR3 has 15 residues. Trimming at V came to 0 bases and at J to 5 bases, leaving 4 bases not matched to a gene. The CDR3 sequence: CASSVAGGVHNEQFF. The CDR3 nucleotides read TGTGCCAGCAGCGTAGCGGGAGGGGTCCACAATGAGCAGTTCTTC. Full variable domain (rest looked up from reference TRBV9 and TRBJ2-1): DSGVTQTPKHLITATGQRVTLRCSPRSGDLSVYWYQQSLDQGLQFLIQYYNGEERAKGNILERFSAQQFPDLHSELNLSSLELGDSALYFCASSVAGGVHNEQFFGPGTRLTVL.

This clonotype was seen more than once but under ten times. The chain links TRBV7-8 to TRBJ2-7, with 8 positions matching TRBD1. The CDR3 contains 16 residues. The trim removed 4 bases at V and 1 base at J, leaving 9 bases unmatched. CDR1 SGHVS and CDR2 FQNEAQ come from the germline V gene. CDR3 nucleotide sequence: TGTGCCAGCAGCTATACGGGACAGGTTAAATCCTACGAGCAGTACTTC. Amino acid sequence: CASSYTGQVKSYEQYF.

This clonotype was seen more than once but under ten times. The chain couples TRBV7-9 to TRBJ2-7, with TRBD1 identical over 7 bases. Per the germline V gene, CDR1 is SEHNR and CDR2 is FQNEAQ (reference sequence). Unmatched junction bases numbered 13, after V lost 5 bases and J lost 3 bases. This CDR3 region has 16 residues. The CDR3 DNA reads as TGTGCCAGCAGCGACCCTTCGGGACAGTATGTCTACGAGCAGTACTTC. It is translated as CASSDPSGQYVYEQYF.

This clonotype turned up a few times. The chain is built from TRBV20-1 and TRBJ2-3, with D possibly being TRBD2 (6 bases). The CDR3 consists of 16 residues. Germline CDR1 and CDR2: DFQATT and SNEGSKA (reference sequence). V dropped 2 bases and J dropped 0 bases, with 15 bases sitting between them. The CDR3 sequence: CSARRYLAPSTDTQYF. The CDR3 nucleotides read TGCAGTGCTAGACGCTACCTAGCGCCTAGCACAGATACGCAGTATTTT.

This clonotype was picked up a small number of times. The chain has TRBV12-3 or TRBV12-4 and TRBJ2-2, with a possible D match to TRBD1 (6 bases). V shed 5 bases and J shed 1 base, with 14 bases lying between them. This CDR3 region has 16 residues. The CDR3 spells CASSPDTGRNTGELFF. CDR3 nucleotide sequence: TGTGCCAGCAGTCCGGACACAGGGCGGAACACCGGGGAGCTGTTTTTT.

In DNA, the CDR3 is TGCAGTGCTAGAGATGCCGGGGAAACCGCCTCCTACAATGAGCAGTTCTTC. Translated, it gives CSARDAGETASYNEQFF. J is TRBJ2-1 and V is TRBV20-1, with a tentative D call TRBD2 (5 bases). Germline CDR1 DFQATT, CDR2 SNEGSKA (reference sequence). This CDR3 contains 17 residues. V was pared by 0 bases and J by 0 bases, with 15 bases between.

This clonotype was counted many times. The DNA of the CDR3 is TGTGCCAGCAGGCCAACGACTCTTACAGGGAATTTTGAAGCTTTCTTT. Its protein is CASRPTTLTGNFEAFF. This chain links TRBV25-1 with TRBJ1-1, with a weak D call TRBD1 (6 bases). The V gene lost 6 bases and the J gene lost 7 bases, with 24 bases spanning the gap. This CDR3 region has 16 residues. Germline V lookup: CDR1 MGHDK, CDR2 SYGVNS.

The gene calls are TRBV2 and TRBJ2-5; a weak D match, TRBD2 (6 bases). The length of the CDR3 is 13 residues. The V and J ends lost 4 bases and 11 bases respectively, with 17 bases between them. Germline-derived CDR1 and CDR2 are SNHLY and FYNNEI. The CDR3 region has the DNA TGTGCCAGCAGTGTCGGGAGCCAAGAGAGACAGTACTTC. Translating gives CASSVGSQERQYF.

This clonotype has a handful of counts. The chain couples TRBV20-1 to TRBJ1-5; possibly TRBD1 for D (6 bases). The germline CDR1 and CDR2 sequences are DFQATT and SNEGSKA (reference sequence). V dropped 5 bases and J dropped 0 bases, with 11 bases sitting between them. CDR3 length: 14 amino acids. The CDR3 region is CSALQGNSNQPQHF. The CDR3 coding sequence is TGCAGTGCTCTACAGGGTAATAGCAATCAGCCCCAGCATTTT.

The chain uses TRBV5-1 and TRBJ2-5; maybe TRBD2 (6 bases). From germline, CDR1 is SGHRS and CDR2 YFSETQ. This CDR3 has 14 amino acids. Trimming removed 3 bases from V and 3 bases from J, with 12 bases in between. The CDR3 loop is CASSSSGVEETQYF. CDR3 bases: TGCGCCAGCAGCTCCTCGGGGGTTGAAGAGACCCAGTACTTC.